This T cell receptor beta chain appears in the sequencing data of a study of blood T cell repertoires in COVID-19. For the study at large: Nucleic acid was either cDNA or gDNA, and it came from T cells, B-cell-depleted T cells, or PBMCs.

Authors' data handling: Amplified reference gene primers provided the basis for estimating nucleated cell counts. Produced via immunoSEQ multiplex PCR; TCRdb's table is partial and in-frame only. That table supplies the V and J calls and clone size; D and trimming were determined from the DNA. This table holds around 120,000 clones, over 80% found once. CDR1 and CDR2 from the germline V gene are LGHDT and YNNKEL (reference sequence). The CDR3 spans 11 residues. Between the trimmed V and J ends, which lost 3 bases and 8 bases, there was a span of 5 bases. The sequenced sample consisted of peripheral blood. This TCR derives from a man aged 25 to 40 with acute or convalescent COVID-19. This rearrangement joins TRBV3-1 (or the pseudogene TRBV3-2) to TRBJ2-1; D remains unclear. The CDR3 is CASSHLDEQFF. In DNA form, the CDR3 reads TGTGCCAGCAGCCATCTCGATGAGCAGTTCTTC.